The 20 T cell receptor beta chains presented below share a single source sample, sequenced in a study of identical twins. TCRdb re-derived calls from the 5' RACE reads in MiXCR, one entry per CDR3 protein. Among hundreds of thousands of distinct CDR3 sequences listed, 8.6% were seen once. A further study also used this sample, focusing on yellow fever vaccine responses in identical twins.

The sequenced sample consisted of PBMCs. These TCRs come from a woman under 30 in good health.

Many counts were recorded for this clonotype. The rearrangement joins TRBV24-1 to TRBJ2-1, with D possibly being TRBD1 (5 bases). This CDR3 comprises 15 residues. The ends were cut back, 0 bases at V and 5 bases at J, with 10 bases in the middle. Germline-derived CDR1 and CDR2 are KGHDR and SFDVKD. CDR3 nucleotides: TGTGCCACCAGTGATTTGGCCAGGGAAAACAATGAGCAGTTCTTC. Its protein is CATSDLARENNEQFF.

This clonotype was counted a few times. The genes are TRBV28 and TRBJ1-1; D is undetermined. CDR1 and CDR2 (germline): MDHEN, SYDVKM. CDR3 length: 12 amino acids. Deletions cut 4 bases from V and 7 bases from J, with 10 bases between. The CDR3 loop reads CASSYRLNEAFF. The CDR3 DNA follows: TGTGCCAGCAGTTATCGGCTTAATGAAGCTTTCTTT. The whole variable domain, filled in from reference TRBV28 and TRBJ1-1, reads DVKVTQSSRYLVKRTGEKVFLECVQDMDHENMFWYRQDPGLGLRLIYFSYDVKMKEKGDIPEGYSVSREKKERFSLILESASTNQTSMYLCASSYRLNEAFFGQGTRLTVV.

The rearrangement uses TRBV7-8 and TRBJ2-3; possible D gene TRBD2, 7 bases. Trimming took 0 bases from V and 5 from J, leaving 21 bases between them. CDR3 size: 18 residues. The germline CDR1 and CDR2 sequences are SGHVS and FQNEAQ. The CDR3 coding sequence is TGTGCCAGCAGCTTAGCGCACGCGGGGGCGCCCGCAGGAGATACGCAGTATTTT. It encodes CASSLAHAGAPAGDTQYF.

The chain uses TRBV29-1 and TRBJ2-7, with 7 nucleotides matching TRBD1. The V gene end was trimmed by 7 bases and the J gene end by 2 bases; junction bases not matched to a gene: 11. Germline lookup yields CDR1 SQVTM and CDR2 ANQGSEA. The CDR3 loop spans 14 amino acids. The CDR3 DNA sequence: TGCAGCGGTAAAAAGGGGGCTCAGACCTACGAGCAGTACTTC. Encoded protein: CSGKKGAQTYEQYF.

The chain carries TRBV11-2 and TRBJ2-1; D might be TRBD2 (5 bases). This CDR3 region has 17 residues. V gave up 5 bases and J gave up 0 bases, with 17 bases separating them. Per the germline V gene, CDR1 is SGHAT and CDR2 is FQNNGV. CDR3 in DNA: TGTGCCAGCAGCCCAGCCGAGGGATTGAACTCCTACAATGAGCAGTTCTTC. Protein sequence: CASSPAEGLNSYNEQFF.

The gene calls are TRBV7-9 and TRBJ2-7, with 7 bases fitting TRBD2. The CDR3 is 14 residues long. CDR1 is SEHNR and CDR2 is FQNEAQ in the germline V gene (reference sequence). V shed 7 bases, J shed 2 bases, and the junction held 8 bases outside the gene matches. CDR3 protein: CASMASGLPYEQYF. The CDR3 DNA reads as TGTGCCAGCATGGCTAGCGGCTTACCCTACGAGCAGTACTTC.

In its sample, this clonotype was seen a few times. The CDR3 coding sequence is TGTGCCAGCAGCGAGGGTAGGCAGGGAAACCAAGAGACCCAGTACTTC. This translates into CASSEGRQGNQETQYF. The chain recombines TRBV7-2 with TRBJ2-5; D is perhaps TRBD1 or TRBD2 (5 bases each). This CDR3 has 16 amino acids. CDR1 SGHTA and CDR2 FQGNSA come from the germline V gene. Between the trimmed V and J ends, which lost 5 bases and 0 bases, there was a span of 16 bases.

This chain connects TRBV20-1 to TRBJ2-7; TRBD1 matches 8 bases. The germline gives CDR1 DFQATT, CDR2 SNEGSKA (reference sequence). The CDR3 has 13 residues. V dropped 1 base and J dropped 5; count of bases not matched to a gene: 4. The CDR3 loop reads CSARGGQVNEQYF. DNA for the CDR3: TGCAGTGCTAGAGGGGGACAGGTCAACGAGCAGTACTTC.

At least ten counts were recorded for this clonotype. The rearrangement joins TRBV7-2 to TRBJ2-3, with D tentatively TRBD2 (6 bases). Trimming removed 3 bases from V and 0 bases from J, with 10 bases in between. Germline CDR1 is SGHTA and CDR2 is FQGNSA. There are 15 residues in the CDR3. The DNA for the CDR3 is TGTGCCAGCAGCTTTAGACTAGTTAGCACAGATACGCAGTATTTT. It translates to CASSFRLVSTDTQYF.

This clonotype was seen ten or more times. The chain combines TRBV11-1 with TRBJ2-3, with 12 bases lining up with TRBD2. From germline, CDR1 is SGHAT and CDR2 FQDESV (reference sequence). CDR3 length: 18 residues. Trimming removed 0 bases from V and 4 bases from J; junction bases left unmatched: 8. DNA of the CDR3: TGTGCCAGCAGCTTAGCCCTAGCGGGAGGGCCCTTCGCAGATACGCAGTATTTT. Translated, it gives CASSLALAGGPFADTQYF. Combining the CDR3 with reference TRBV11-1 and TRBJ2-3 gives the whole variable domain EAEVAQSPRYKITEKSQAVAFWCDPISGHATLYWYRQILGQGPELLVQFQDESVVDDSQLPKDRFSAERLKGVDSTLKIQPAELGDSAMYLCASSLALAGGPFADTQYFGPGTRLTVL.

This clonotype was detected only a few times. The DNA for the CDR3 is TGCAGTGCTAGACTTCCCGCCATGACCGGGTACACCTTC. Protein sequence: CSARLPAMTGYTF. The chain links TRBV20-1 to TRBJ1-2; D gene unclear. Germline-derived CDR1 and CDR2 are DFQATT and SNEGSKA (reference sequence). The germline V and J ends were trimmed by 2 bases and 11 bases, with 18 bases remaining between them. CDR3 size: 13 residues.

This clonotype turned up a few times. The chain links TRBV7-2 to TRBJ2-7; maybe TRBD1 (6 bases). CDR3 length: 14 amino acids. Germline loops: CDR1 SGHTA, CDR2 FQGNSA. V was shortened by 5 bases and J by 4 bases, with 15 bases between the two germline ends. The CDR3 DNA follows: TGTGCCAGCAGCCGCACTTGGGGGCCGTACGAGCAGTACTTC. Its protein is CASSRTWGPYEQYF. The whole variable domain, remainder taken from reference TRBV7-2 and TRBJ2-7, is GAGVSQSPSNKVTEKGKDVELRCDPISGHTALYWYRQSLGQGLEFLIYFQGNSAPDKSGLPSDRFSAERTGGSVSTLTIQRTQQEDSAVYLCASSRTWGPYEQYFGPGTRLTVT.

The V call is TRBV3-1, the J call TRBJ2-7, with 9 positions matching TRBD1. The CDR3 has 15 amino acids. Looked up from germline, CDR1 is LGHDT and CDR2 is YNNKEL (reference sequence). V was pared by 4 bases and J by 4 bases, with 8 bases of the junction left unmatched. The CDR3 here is CASSPTGGVRYEQYF. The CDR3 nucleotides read TGTGCCAGCAGCCCGACAGGGGGAGTACGGTACGAGCAGTACTTC.

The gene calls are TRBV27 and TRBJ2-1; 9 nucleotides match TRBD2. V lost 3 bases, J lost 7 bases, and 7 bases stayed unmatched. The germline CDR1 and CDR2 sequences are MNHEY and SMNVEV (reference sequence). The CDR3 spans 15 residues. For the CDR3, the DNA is TGTGCCAGCAGTTTGGGGTCTAGCGGGACAAATGAGCAGTTCTTC. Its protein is CASSLGSSGTNEQFF.

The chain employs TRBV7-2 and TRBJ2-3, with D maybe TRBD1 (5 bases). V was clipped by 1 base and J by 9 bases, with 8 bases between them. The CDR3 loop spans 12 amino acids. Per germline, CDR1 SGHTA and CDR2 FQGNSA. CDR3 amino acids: CASSLESGTQYF. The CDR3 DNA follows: TGTGCCAGCAGCTTAGAATCAGGGACGCAGTATTTT.

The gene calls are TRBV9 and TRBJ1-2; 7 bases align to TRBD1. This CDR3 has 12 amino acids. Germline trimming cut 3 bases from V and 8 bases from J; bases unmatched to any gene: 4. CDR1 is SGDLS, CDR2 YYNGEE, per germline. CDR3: CASSARGHGYTF. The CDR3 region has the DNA TGTGCCAGCAGCGCGAGGGGGCACGGCTACACCTTC.

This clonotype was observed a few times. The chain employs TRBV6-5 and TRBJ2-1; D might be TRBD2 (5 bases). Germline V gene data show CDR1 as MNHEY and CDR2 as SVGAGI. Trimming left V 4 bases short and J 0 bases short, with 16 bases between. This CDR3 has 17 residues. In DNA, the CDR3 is TGTGCCAGCAGTTTTACCAAAGAGGGCTACTCCTACAATGAGCAGTTCTTC. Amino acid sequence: CASSFTKEGYSYNEQFF.

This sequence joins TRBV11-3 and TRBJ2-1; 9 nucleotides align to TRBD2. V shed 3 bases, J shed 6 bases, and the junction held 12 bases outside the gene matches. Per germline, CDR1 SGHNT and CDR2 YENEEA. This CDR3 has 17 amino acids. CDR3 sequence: CASSFFLGLAGVNEQFF. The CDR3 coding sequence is TGTGCCAGCAGCTTTTTTCTCGGATTAGCGGGAGTCAATGAGCAGTTCTTC.

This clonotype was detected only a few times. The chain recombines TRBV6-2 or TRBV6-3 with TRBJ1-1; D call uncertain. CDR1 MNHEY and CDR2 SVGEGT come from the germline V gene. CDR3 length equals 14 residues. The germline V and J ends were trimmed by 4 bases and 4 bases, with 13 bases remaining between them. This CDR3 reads CASSLTPQSTEAFF. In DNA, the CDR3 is TGTGCCAGCAGTTTGACTCCCCAAAGCACTGAAGCTTTCTTT.

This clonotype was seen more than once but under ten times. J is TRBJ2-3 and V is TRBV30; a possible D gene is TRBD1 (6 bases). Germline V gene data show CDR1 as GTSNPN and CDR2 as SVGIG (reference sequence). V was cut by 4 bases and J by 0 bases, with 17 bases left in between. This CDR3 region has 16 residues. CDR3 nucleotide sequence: TGTGCCTGGAACGGGGACATCGAAAGTAGCACAGATACGCAGTATTTT. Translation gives CAWNGDIESSTDTQYF.